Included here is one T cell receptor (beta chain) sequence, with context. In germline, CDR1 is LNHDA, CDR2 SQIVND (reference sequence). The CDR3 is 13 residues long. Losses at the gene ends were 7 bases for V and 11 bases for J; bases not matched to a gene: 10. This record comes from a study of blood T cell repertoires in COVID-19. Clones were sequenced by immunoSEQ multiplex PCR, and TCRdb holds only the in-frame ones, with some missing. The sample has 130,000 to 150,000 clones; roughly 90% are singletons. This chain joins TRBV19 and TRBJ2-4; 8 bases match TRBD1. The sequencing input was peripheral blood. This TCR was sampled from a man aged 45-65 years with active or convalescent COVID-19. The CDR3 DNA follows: TGTGCCAGTACCTTCGACAGGGGAGGTCTTCAGTACTTC. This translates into CASTFDRGGLQYF.